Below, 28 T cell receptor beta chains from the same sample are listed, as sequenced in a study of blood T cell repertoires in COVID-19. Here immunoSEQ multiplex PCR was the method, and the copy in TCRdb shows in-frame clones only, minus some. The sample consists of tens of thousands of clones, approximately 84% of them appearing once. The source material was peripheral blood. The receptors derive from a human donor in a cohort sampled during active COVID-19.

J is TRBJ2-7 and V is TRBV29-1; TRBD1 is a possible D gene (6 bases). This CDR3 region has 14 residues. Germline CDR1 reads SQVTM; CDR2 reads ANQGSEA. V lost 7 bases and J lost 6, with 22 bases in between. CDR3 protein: CSALLRDTRGEQYF. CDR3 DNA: TGCAGCGCCCTACTCCGGGACACCCGGGGCGAGCAGTACTTC.

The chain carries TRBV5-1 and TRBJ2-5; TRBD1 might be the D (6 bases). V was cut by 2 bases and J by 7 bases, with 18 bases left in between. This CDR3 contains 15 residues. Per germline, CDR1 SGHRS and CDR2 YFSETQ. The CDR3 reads CASSLSTGSPTTQYF. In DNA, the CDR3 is TGCGCCAGCAGCTTATCAACAGGGAGTCCGACGACCCAGTACTTC. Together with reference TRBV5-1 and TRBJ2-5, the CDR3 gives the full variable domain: KAGVTQTPRYLIKTRGQQVTLSCSPISGHRSVSWYQQTPGQGLQFLFEYFSETQRNKGNFPGRFSGRQFSNSRSEMNVSTLELGDSALYLCASSLSTGSPTTQYFGPGTRLLVL.

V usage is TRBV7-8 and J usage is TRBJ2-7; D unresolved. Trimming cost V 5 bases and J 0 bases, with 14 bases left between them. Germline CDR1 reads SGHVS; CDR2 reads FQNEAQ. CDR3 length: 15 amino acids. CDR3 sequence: CASSRTSFSSYEQYF. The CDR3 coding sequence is TGTGCCAGCAGCCGTACGTCGTTCAGCTCCTACGAGCAGTACTTC.

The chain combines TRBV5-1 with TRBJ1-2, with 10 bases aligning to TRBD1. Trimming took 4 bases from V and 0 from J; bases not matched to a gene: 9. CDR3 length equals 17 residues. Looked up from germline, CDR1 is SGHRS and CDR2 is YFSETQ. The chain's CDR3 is CASSPTTGTGANYGYTF. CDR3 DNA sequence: TGCGCCAGCAGCCCAACGACCGGGACAGGGGCTAACTATGGCTACACCTTC.

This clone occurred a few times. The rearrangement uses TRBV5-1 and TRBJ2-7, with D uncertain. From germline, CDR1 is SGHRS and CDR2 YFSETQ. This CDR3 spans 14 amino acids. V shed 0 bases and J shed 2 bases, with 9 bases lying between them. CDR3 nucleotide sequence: TGCGCCAGCAGCTTGGTAGAGCTCACCTACGAGCAGTACTTC. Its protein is CASSLVELTYEQYF.

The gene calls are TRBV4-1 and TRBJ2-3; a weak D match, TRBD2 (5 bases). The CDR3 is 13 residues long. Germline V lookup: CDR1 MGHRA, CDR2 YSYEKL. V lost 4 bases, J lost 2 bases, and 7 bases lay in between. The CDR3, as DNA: TGCGCCAGCAGCCTAGCGTCCACAGATACGCAGTATTTT. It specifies CASSLASTDTQYF.

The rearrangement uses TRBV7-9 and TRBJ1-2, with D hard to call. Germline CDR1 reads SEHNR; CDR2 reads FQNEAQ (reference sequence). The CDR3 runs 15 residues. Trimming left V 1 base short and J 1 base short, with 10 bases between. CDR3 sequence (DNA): TGTGCCAGCAGCTTAGTAAACACCATTAACTATGGCTACACCTTC. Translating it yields CASSLVNTINYGYTF. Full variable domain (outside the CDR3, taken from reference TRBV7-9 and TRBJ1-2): DTGVSQNPRHKITKRGQNVTFRCDPISEHNRLYWYRQTLGQGPEFLTYFQNEAQLEKSRLLSDRFSAERPKGSFSTLEIQRTEQGDSAMYLCASSLVNTINYGYTFGSGTRLTVV.

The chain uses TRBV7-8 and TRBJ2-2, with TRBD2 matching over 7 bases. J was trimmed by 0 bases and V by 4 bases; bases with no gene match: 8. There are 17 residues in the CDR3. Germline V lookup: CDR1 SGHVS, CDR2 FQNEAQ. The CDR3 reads CASSYPPGTTNTGELFF. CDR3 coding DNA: TGTGCCAGCAGCTACCCCCCCGGGACTACGAACACCGGGGAGCTGTTTTTT.

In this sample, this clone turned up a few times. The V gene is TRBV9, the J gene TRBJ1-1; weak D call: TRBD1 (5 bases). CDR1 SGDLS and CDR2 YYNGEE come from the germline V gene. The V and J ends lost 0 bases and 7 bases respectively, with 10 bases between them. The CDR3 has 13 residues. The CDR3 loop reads CASSVVPDSEAFF. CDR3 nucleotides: TGTGCCAGCAGCGTAGTGCCCGACAGTGAAGCTTTCTTT.

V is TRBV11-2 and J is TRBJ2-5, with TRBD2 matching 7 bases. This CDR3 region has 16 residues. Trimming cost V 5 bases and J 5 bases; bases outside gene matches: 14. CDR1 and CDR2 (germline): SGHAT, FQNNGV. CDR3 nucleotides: TGTGCCAGCAGCATGGGTGGCGGGGGTATGCAGGAGACCCAGTACTTC. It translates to CASSMGGGGMQETQYF.

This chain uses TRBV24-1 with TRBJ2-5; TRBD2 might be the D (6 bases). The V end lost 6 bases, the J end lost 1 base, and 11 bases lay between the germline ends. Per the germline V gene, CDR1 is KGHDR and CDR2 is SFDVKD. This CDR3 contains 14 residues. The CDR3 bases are TGTGCCACCAGTCCCGGGGGAGGCCAAGAGACCCAGTACTTC. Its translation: CATSPGGGQETQYF.

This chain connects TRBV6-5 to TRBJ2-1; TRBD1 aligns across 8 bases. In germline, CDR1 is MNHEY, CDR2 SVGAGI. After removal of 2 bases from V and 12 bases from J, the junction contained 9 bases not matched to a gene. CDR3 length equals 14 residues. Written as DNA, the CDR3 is TGTGCCAGCAGTTACCGGCCAGGGGGCTTTGGGCAGTTCTTC. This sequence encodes CASSYRPGGFGQFF.

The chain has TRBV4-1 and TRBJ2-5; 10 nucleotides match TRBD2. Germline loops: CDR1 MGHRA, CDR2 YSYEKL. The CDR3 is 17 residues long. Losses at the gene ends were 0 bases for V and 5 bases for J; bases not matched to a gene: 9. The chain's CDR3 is CASSQDGASGLAETQYF. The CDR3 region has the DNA TGCGCCAGCAGCCAAGATGGCGCTTCGGGACTAGCGGAGACCCAGTACTTC.

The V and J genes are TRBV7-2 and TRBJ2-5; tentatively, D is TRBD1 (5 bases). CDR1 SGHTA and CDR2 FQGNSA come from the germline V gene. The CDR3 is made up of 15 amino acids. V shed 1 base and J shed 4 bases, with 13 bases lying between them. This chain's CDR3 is CASSLGGRPSETQYF. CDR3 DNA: TGTGCCAGCAGCTTAGGGGGCAGGCCGTCAGAGACCCAGTACTTC. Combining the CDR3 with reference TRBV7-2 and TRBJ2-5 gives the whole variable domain GAGVSQSPSNKVTEKGKDVELRCDPISGHTALYWYRQSLGQGLEFLIYFQGNSAPDKSGLPSDRFSAERTGGSVSTLTIQRTQQEDSAVYLCASSLGGRPSETQYFGPGTRLLVL.

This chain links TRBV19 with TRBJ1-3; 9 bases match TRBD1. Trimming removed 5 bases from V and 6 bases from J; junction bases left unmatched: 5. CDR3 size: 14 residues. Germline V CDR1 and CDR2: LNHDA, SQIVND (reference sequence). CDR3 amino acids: CASSVQGAENTIYF. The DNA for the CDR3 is TGTGCCAGTAGTGTACAGGGGGCTGAAAACACCATATATTTT.

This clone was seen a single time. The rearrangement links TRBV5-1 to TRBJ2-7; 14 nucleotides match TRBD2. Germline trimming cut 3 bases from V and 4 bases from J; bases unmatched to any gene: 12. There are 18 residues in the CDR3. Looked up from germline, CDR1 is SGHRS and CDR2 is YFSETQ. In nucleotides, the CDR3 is TGCGCCAGCAGCTACATGACTAGCGGGGGGGCCTCGGATTACGAGCAGTACTTC. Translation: CASSYMTSGGASDYEQYF.

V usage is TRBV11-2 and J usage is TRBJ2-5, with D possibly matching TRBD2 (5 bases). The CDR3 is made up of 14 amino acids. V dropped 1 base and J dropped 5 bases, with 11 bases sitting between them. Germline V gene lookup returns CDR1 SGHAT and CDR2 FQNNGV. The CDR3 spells CASSLGPAVETQYF. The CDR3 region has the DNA TGTGCCAGCAGCTTAGGGCCAGCGGTCGAGACCCAGTACTTC.

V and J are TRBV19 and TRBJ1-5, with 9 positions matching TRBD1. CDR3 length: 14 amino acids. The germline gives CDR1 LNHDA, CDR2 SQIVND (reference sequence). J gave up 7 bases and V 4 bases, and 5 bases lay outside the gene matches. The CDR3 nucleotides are TGTGCCAGTAGTAGGGACAGGGAGAGGCAGCCCCAGCATTTT. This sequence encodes CASSRDRERQPQHF. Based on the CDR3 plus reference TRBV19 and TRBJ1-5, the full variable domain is DGGITQSPKYLFRKEGQNVTLSCEQNLNHDAMYWYRQDPGQGLRLIYYSQIVNDFQKGDIAEGYSVSREKKESFPLTVTSAQKNPTAFYLCASSRDRERQPQHFGDGTRLSIL.

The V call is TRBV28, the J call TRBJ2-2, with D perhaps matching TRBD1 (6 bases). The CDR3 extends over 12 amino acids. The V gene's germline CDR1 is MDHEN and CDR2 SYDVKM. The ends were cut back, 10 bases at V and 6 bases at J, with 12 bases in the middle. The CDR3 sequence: CATPGDAGELFF. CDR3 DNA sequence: TGTGCCACCCCAGGGGATGCCGGGGAGCTGTTTTTT.

CDR3 loop: CASSFGTKLFF. As DNA, the CDR3 is TGTGCCAGCAGTTTCGGGACAAAGCTGTTTTTT. The V gene is TRBV28, the J gene TRBJ1-4, with a possible D match to TRBD1 (6 bases). The germline gives CDR1 MDHEN, CDR2 SYDVKM. V was pared by 3 bases and J by 14 bases, with 10 bases between. There are 11 residues in the CDR3.

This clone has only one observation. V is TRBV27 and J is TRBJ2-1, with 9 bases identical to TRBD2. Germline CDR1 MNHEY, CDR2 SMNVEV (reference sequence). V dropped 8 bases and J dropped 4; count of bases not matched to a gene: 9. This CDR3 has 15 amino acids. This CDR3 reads CASGASTSGYNEQFF. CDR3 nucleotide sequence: TGTGCCAGCGGCGCCTCGACTAGCGGATACAATGAGCAGTTCTTC.

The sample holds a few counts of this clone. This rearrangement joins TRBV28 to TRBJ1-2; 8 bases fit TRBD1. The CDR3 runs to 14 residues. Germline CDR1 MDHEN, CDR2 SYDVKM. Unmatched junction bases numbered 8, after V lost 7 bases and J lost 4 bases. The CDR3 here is CASTGDRGLYGYTF. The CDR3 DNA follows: TGTGCCAGCACCGGCGACAGGGGCCTCTATGGCTACACCTTC.

Here the CDR3 reads CASSFPRSAGDPYNEQFF. The CDR3 nucleotides are TGCGCCAGCAGCTTTCCCCGTTCAGCGGGAGACCCCTACAATGAGCAGTTCTTC. This chain joins TRBV5-1 and TRBJ2-1; TRBD2 agrees at 8 bases. CDR1 SGHRS and CDR2 YFSETQ come from the germline V gene. Trimming removed 2 bases from V and 2 bases from J; junction bases left unmatched: 12. This CDR3 is built from 18 residues.

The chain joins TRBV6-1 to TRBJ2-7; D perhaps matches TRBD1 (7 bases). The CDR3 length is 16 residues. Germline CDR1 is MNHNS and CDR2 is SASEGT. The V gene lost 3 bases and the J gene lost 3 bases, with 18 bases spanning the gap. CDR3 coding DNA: TGTGCCAGCAGTGATAGTTCGCGGGGACAGCTCTACGAGCAGTACTTC. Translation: CASSDSSRGQLYEQYF.

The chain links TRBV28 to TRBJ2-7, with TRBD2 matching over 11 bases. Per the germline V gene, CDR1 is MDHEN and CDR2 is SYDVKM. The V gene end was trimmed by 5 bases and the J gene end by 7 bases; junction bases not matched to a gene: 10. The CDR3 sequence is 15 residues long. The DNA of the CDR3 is TGTGCCAGCAGTCAGAATAGCGGGAGGGCCAGTGAGCAGTACTTC. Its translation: CASSQNSGRASEQYF.

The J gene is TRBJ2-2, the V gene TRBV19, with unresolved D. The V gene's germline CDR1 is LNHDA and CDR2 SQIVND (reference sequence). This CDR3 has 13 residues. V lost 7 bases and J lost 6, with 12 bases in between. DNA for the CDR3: TGTGCCAGTACCGAGCGACTCCCCGGGGAGCTGTTTTTT. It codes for CASTERLPGELFF.

CDR3 loop: CATRGSGRDEQYF. In DNA form, the CDR3 reads TGTGCCACCCGAGGTAGCGGGAGAGATGAGCAGTACTTC. The V and J genes are TRBV2 and TRBJ2-7; TRBD2 aligns across 9 bases. The V segment lost 10 bases and the J segment 7 bases; nucleotides outside the gene matches: 11. There are 13 residues in the CDR3. Germline V gives CDR1 SNHLY, CDR2 FYNNEI.

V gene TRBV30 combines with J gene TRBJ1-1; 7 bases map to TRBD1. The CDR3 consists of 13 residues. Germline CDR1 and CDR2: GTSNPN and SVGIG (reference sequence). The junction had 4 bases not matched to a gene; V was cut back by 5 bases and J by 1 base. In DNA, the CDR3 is TGTGCCTGGGTCGACAGGGAGAACACTGAAGCTTTCTTT. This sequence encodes CAWVDRENTEAFF.